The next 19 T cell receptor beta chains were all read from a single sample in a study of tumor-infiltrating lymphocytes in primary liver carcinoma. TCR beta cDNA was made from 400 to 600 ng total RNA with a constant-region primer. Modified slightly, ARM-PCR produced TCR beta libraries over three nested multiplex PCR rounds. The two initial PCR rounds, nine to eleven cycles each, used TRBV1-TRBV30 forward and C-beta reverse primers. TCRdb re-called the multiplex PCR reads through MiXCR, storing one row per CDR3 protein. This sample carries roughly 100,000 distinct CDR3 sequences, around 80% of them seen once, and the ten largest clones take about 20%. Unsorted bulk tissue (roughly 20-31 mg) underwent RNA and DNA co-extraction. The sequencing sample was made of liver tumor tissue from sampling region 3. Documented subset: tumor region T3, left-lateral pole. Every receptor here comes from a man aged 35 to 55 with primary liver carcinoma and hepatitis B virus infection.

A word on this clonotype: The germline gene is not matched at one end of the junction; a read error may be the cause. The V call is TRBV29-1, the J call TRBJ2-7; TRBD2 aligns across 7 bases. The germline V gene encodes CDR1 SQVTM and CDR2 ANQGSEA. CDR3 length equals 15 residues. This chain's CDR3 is CSLEDPGGSSYKQYF. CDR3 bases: TGCAGCCTTGAAGATCCTGGCGGGAGCTCCTACAAGCAGTACTTC.

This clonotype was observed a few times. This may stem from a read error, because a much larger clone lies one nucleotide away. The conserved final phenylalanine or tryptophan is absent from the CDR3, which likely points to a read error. The CDR3 spells CATSEDRGAYKNIQYI. In DNA form, the CDR3 reads TGTGCCACCAGTGAGGACAGGGGCGCCTACAAAAACATTCAGTACATC. V is TRBV24-1 and J is TRBJ2-4, with 9 bases that match TRBD1. Germline V CDR1 and CDR2: KGHDR, SFDVKD. CDR3 length: 16 residues. The V and J ends lost 4 bases and 3 bases, in that order; junction bases with no gene match: 6.

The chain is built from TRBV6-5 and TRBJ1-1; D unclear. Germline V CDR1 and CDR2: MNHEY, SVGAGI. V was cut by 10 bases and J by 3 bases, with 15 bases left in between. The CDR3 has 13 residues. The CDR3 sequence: CATRWISDTEAFF. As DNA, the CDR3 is TGTGCCACTAGGTGGATCTCGGACACTGAAGCTTTCTTT.

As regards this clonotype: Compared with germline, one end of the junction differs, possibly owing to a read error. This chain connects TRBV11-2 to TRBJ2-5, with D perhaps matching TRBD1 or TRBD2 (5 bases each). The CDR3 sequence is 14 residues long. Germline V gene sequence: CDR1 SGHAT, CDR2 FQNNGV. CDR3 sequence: CVSSLGTLKETQYF. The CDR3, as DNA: TGTGTCAGCAGTCTCGGGACGCTTAAAGAGACCCAGTACTTC.

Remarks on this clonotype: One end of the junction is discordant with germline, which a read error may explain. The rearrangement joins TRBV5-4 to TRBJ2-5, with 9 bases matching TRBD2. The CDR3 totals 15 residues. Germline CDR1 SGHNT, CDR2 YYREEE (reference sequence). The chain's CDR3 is CASTLSGTSFETQYF. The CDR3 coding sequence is TGTGCCAGCACCCTTTCCGGGACTAGCTTTGAGACCCAGTATTTC.

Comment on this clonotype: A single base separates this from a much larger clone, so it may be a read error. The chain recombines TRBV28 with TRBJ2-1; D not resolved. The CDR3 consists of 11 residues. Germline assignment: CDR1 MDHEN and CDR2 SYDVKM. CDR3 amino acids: CANSETYRKFF. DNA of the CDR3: TGTGCCAACAGTGAGACCTATCGGAAGTTCTTC.

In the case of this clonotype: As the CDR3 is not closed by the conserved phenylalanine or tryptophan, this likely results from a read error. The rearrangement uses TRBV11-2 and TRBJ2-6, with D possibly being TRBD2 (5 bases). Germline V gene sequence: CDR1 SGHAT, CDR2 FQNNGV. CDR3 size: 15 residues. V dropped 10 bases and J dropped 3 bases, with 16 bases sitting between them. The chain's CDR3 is CATQRPRIGANVLTL. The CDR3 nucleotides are TGTGCCACCCAGCGGCCGCGCATTGGGGCCAACGTCCTGACTCTC.

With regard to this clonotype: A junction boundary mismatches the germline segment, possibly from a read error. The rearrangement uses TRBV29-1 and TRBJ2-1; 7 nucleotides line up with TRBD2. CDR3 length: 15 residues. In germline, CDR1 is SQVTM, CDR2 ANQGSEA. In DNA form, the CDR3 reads TGCGGCGTTGGACTAGTGGGACGGTTCTACAATGAGCAGTTCTTC. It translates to CGVGLVGRFYNEQFF.

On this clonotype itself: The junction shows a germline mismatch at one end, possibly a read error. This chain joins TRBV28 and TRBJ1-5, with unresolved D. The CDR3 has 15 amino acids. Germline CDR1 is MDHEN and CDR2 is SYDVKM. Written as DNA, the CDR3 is TGTGCCGGCAGTCCCCCAGAACTTAGCAATCAGCCCCAGCATTTT. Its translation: CAGSPPELSNQPQHF.

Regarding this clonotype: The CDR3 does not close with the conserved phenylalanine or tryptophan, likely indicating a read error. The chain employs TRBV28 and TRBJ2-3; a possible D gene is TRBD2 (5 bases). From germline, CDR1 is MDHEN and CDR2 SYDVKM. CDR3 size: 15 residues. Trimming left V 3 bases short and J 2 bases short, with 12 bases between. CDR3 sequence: CASSFLAGYTDTQYS. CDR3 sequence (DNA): TGTGCCAGCAGTTTCCTAGCAGGTTACACAGATACGCAGTATTCT.

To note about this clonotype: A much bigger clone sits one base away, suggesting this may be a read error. DNA for the CDR3: TGTGCCAGCAGCTTATCCCAGGGGCTATGGGAGACCCAGTACTTC. Amino acid sequence: CASSLSQGLWETQYF. This sequence joins TRBV7-9 and TRBJ2-5; TRBD1 might be the D (6 bases). Deletions cut 2 bases from V and 5 bases from J, with 15 bases between. The CDR3 runs to 15 residues. Germline V gene lookup returns CDR1 SEHNR and CDR2 FQNEAQ (reference sequence).

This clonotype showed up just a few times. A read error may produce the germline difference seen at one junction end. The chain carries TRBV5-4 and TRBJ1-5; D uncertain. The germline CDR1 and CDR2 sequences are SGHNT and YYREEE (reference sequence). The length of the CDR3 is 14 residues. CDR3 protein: CASSLGGGNQPRHF. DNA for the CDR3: TGTGCTAGCAGCTTGGGAGGAGGCAATCAGCCCCGGCATTTT.

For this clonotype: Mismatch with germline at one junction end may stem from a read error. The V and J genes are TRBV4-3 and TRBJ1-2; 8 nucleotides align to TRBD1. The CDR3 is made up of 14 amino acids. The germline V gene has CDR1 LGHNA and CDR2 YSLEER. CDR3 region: CASSFQGAGHGYTF. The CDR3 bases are TGCGCCAGCAGCTTCCAGGGGGCAGGTCATGGTTACACCTTC.

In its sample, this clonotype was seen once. DNA of the CDR3: TGTGCCAGCAGCCCCATACGGGACGGACGACAGTATTTT. This translates into CASSPIRDGRQYF. The chain employs TRBV6-2 or TRBV6-3 and TRBJ2-3; the D gene could be TRBD1 or TRBD2 (5 bases each). The length of the CDR3 is 13 residues. V lost 6 bases and J 12 bases, leaving 19 bases between the germline ends. Germline CDR1 is MNHEY and CDR2 is SVGEGT.

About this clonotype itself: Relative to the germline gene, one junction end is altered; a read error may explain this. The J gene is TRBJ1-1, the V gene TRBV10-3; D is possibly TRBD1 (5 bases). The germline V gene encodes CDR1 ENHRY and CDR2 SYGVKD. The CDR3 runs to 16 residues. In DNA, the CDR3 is TGTGCCATCAGGGGGAGGTCACGGGGGTTGAACACTGAGGCTTTCTTT. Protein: CAIRGRSRGLNTEAFF.

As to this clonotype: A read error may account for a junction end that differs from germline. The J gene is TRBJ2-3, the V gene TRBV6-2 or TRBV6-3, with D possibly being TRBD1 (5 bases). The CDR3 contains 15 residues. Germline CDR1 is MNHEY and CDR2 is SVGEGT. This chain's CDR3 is CASSNLLQGTDTQYF. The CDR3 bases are TGTGCCAGCAGTAACTTGTTGCAGGGCACGGATACGCAGTATTTT.

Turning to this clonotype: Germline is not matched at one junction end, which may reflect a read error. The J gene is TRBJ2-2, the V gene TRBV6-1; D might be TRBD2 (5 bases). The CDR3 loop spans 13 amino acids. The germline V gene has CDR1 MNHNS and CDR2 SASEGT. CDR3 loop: CASSGADTGELFF. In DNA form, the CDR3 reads TGTGCCAGCAGTGGAGCTGACACCGGGGAGTTGTTTTTT.

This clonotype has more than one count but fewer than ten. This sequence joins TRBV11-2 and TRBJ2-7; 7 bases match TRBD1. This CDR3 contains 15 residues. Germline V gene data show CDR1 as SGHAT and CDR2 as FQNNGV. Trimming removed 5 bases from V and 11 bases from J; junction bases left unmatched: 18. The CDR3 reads CASSLRWTGENEEYF. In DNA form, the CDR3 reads TGTGCCAGCAGCCTACGATGGACAGGAGAAAACGAAGAGTACTTC.

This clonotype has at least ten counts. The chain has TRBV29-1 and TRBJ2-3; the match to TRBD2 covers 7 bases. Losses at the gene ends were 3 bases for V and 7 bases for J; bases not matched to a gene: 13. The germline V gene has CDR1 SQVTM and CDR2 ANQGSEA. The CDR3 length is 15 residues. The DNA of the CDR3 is TGCAGCGTTGAGTCGGCTAGCGGAGGGAGGTATACGCAGTATTTT. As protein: CSVESASGGRYTQYF.